This T cell receptor (beta chain) comes out of a study of identical twins (dated by TCRdb to about 2016). With respect to the entire study: The study deep-sequenced TCR alpha and beta repertoires from monozygotic twins, unrelated adults of various ages and cord blood to test whether fetal clonotypes persist. Replicate twin experiments were performed at different times using different library preparation protocols to rule out contamination.

To note about this clonotype: Its antigen is still unknown. Base qualities are not provided; no much larger clone lies one nucleotide away.

Every donor in the study was a healthy Caucasian. The paper's findings and limits, for the study overall: Recombination models systematically underestimated out-of-frame TCR alpha sharing in monozygotic twins but agreed with sharing between unrelated individuals. Abundant cord blood beta clonotypes carried fewer insertions; young adult naive repertoires showed a weaker similar trend, while memory repertoires showed none. Because the same donors could not be followed over many years, the conclusions depended on cross-sectional statistical analysis. Compared with coincidental sharing between unrelated individuals, out-of-frame TCR alpha sequences shared between twins showed an excess of sequences with low generation probability. In beta out-of-frame sequences, excess twin sharing was weaker, because having fewer shared sequences lowered the signal-to-noise ratio. Invariant T cells such as MAIT and iNKT could partly confound zero-insertion analyses, though diverse VJ usage argued against this for most clonotypes.

The germline V gene encodes CDR1 MDHEN and CDR2 SYDVKM. After removal of 3 bases from V and 6 bases from J, the junction retains 5 bases not matched to a gene. The cysteine opens and the phenylalanine closes a CDR3 of 14 amino acids. Left in the record is the CDR3 DNA by itself, 42 bases read in frame from the first base. Receptor libraries were prepared by 5' RACE. Data came from an Illumina HiSeq 2000. A universal primer binding site was added through template switching, and the final cDNA carried a unique molecular identifier so that TCR cDNA molecules could be counted accurately. First-strand cDNA for TCR alpha and beta chains was synthesized from specific primers in the conserved constant-segment region. To control for contamination, every cDNA library was double barcoded, receiving both a SMART-Mk sample barcode and Illumina barcodes. TruSeq adapter sequences along with Illumina sample barcodes were introduced in two successive PCR steps. The Illumina HiSeq platform was used with custom primers to sequence TCR alpha and beta cDNA libraries. Turning to the authors' computational methods: Unique molecular identifiers were extracted from raw reads with MiGEC, and CDR3 positions were determined with MiXCR. For each individual, recombination models were inferred using an EM algorithm with the repgenHMM and IGoR tools. The analysis of shared clonotypes was done with the tcR package in R, with sharing normalized by the product of cloneset sizes. To study raw recombination free of thymic and clonal selection effects, out-of-frame nonproductive sequences were analyzed. TCRdb ran its own pipeline on the public reads, namely fastp trimming at Q25 and MiXCR clone calling, and kept in-frame beta chains. Each CDR3 protein appears once, grouped with its most common genes and DNA. In this record, the V and J calls reflect TCRdb's handling and not the investigators' own analysis. For this sample the table gives 1,800,000 or so distinct CDR3 sequences, of which more than 30% were detected only once. Of the sample, under 0.35% falls within the top ten clones.

Sample: cord blood. This sequence was found in a newborn girl in good health. In this chain, TRBV28 is recombined with TRBJ2-5; a stretch of 9 junction bases matches TRBD1. The sequenced DNA: TGTGCCAGCAGTTTCCGGGACAGGGTGCAGACCCAGTACTTC. Protein translation: CASSFRDRVQTQYF.